This T cell receptor (beta chain) was identified in a study of blood T cell repertoires in COVID-19. In the study overall: T cells, B-cell-depleted T cells, or PBMCs provided the cDNA or gDNA that served as material.

The CDR3 is made up of 16 amino acids. Per germline, CDR1 SEHNR and CDR2 FQNEAQ (reference sequence). Trimming took 0 bases from V and 5 from J; bases not matched to a gene: 9. This clone was observed a single time. In the original analysis: Using reference gene primer amplification, nucleated cell counts were estimated. Generated by immunoSEQ multiplex PCR, the TCRdb table keeps only in-frame clones and is missing some. V and J calls plus clone size are reproduced from that table; the DNA served to infer D and trimming. The data contain 200,000 to 300,000 clones, 85% to 90% of them singletons. Sequenced input: PBMCs or T cells enriched from blood (not recorded which). The origin of this receptor is a man aged 35 to 55 who had recovered from COVID-19. The chain links TRBV7-9 to TRBJ1-1; 7 nucleotides align to TRBD1. The chain's CDR3 is CASSLARSGGTTEAFF. DNA for the CDR3: TGTGCCAGCAGCTTAGCGAGGTCAGGGGGGACAACTGAAGCTTTCTTT.